The 14 T cell receptor beta chains listed next were all sequenced from one sample in a study of tumor-infiltrating lymphocytes in oesophageal squamous cell carcinoma. MiXCR, run by TCRdb on the PCR reads, gives a single entry per CDR3 protein. The table lists about 24,000 distinct CDR3 sequences, around 40% of them singletons. The sample taken for sequencing was esophageal tumor tissue. The receptors here all came from a male donor with esophageal squamous cell carcinoma.

V is TRBV7-3 and J is TRBJ1-1; D not certain. The CDR3 sequence is 13 residues long. Germline V CDR1 and CDR2: SGHTA, FQGTGA. V dropped 4 bases and J dropped 1 base, with 7 bases sitting between them. CDR3 nucleotides: TGTGCCAGCAGCTCGCAGGAGAACACTGAAGCTTTCTTT. It translates to CASSSQENTEAFF.

This clonotype has just a few counts. The V and J genes are TRBV7-2 and TRBJ2-7; D not certain. The germline gives CDR1 SGHTA, CDR2 FQGNSA. The CDR3 runs 14 residues. The germline V and J ends were trimmed by 0 bases and 4 bases, with 10 bases remaining between them. CDR3 DNA: TGTGCCAGCAGCTTAGCGGGGTCCTGGTACGAGCAGTACTTC. As protein: CASSLAGSWYEQYF.

This clonotype was observed a few times. A much larger clone differs from this one at a single base, so this may be a read error. The chain recombines TRBV19 with TRBJ2-1, with 8 bases aligning to TRBD2. The last part of the DNA fits TRBJ2-7 better; the J call may be wrong. The germline V gene has CDR1 LNHDA and CDR2 SQIVND (reference sequence). The CDR3 contains 14 residues. The CDR3 DNA reads as TGTGCCAGTGGATATAGCGGGGATTACAATGAGCAGTACTTC. It codes for CASGYSGDYNEQYF.

In this sample, this clonotype turned up a few times. The gene calls are TRBV5-5 and TRBJ2-1; 7 bases are a match to TRBD1. The J call is doubtful: the DNA matches TRBJ2-7 better. CDR3 length: 15 residues. Germline V CDR1 and CDR2: SGHKS, YYEKEE (reference sequence). The CDR3 DNA sequence: TGTGCCAGCAGCTTCCCCCCCGACAGGGCTAACGAGCAGTACTTC. It is translated as CASSFPPDRANEQYF.

This clonotype has just a few counts. The V and J genes are TRBV7-2 and TRBJ2-5; no reliable D call. Germline V gene sequence: CDR1 SGHTA, CDR2 FQGNSA. Deletions cut 1 base from V and 2 bases from J, with 5 bases between. The CDR3 totals 13 residues. The chain's CDR3 is CASSLVLQETQYF. In DNA, the CDR3 is TGTGCCAGCAGCTTAGTCTTACAAGAGACCCAGTACTTC. Full variable domain (rest looked up from reference TRBV7-2 and TRBJ2-5): GAGVSQSPSNKVTEKGKDVELRCDPISGHTALYWYRQSLGQGLEFLIYFQGNSAPDKSGLPSDRFSAERTGGSVSTLTIQRTQQEDSAVYLCASSLVLQETQYFGPGTRLLVL.

This sequence joins TRBV27 and TRBJ2-3, with D maybe TRBD2 (6 bases). V was trimmed by 2 bases and J by 9 bases, leaving 21 bases between them. The CDR3 consists of 16 residues. Germline values: CDR1 MNHEY, CDR2 SMNVEV (reference sequence). The CDR3 DNA follows: TGTGCCAGCAGTTTAGGCGGGCTAGCGATGGGGCTGACGCAGTATTTT. This encodes CASSLGGLAMGLTQYF.

This clonotype was counted only a few times. The rearrangement uses TRBV20-1 and TRBJ2-3, with D unresolved. V dropped 5 bases and J dropped 2 bases, with 2 bases sitting between them. This CDR3 contains 10 residues. Germline-derived CDR1 and CDR2 are DFQATT and SNEGSKA (reference sequence). CDR3 sequence (DNA): TGCAGTGCTGTCACAGATACGCAGTATTTT. This sequence encodes CSAVTDTQYF.

This clonotype is medium-sized within its sample. At one of its ends the junction is not consistent with the germline gene, which may arise from a read error. The rearrangement uses TRBV7-8 and TRBJ2-5; 9 positions agree with TRBD2. Germline CDR1 is SGHVS and CDR2 is FQNEAQ. The CDR3 sequence is 14 residues long. This CDR3 is CASTLAGDRETQYF. CDR3 nucleotide sequence: TGTGCCAGCACCTTAGCGGGGGATCGAGAGACCCAGTACTTC.

This clonotype showed up many times. The chain is built from TRBV5-4 and TRBJ2-5; tentatively, D is TRBD2 (5 bases). Trimming removed 0 bases at V and 11 bases at J, with 14 bases between. The germline V gene has CDR1 SGHNT and CDR2 YYREEE (reference sequence). The CDR3 sequence is 13 residues long. CDR3 coding DNA: TGTGCCAGCAGCTTGGGAGGAGGCAATGAGCAGTACTTC. Translated, it gives CASSLGGGNEQYF.

For this clonotype: The final CDR3 position lacks the conserved phenylalanine or tryptophan, pointing to a likely read error. This rearrangement joins TRBV10-2 to TRBJ2-5, with D unresolved. The germline gives CDR1 WSHSY, CDR2 SAAADI. This CDR3 region has 12 residues. The V end was cut by 6 bases, the J end by 11 bases, with 16 bases between. CDR3 protein: CASRLELDEQYI. CDR3 nucleotide sequence: TGCGCCAGCAGGCTGGAGTTGGATGAGCAGTACATC.

The chain uses TRBV25-1 and TRBJ1-4, with D uncertain. The CDR3 has 15 residues. The germline V gene has CDR1 MGHDK and CDR2 SYGVNS. Trimming removed 1 base from V and 4 bases from J, with 10 bases in between. CDR3 amino acids: CASSESPGHNEKLFF. CDR3 bases: TGTGCCAGCAGTGAATCTCCGGGTCATAATGAAAAACTGTTTTTT.

Only one count was recorded for this clonotype. The chain joins TRBV11-3 to TRBJ2-3; no clear D gene. The assigned J gene may be wrong: the sequence end matches TRBJ2-1 better. The CDR3 is 12 residues long. Germline assignment: CDR1 SGHNT and CDR2 YENEEA. CDR3 nucleotide sequence: TGTGCCAGCAGTGTCTCCTACAATGAGCAGTTCTTC. Residues: CASSVSYNEQFF.

This clonotype has a count of ten or more. The V gene is TRBV2, the J gene TRBJ1-1, with D maybe TRBD1 (5 bases). The germline CDR1 and CDR2 sequences are SNHLY and FYNNEI. CDR3 length: 13 amino acids. Trimming cost V 7 bases and J 2 bases, with 11 bases left between them. The CDR3 protein is CASTGHRNTEAFF. The CDR3 DNA sequence: TGTGCCAGCACAGGACACAGAAACACTGAAGCTTTCTTT.

The V gene is TRBV7-2, the J gene TRBJ2-7; maybe TRBD2 (5 bases). V gave up 5 bases and J gave up 7 bases, with 18 bases separating them. This CDR3 contains 14 residues. Germline values: CDR1 SGHTA, CDR2 FQGNSA. In DNA, the CDR3 is TGTGCCAGCAGCCCCCAATTTAATAGCGATGAGCAGTACTTC. Protein sequence: CASSPQFNSDEQYF.